This is a list of T cell receptor beta chains from one sample in a study of T-cell memory formation after mild COVID-19. TCRdb used MiXCR to reprocess the 5' RACE reads, holding one entry per CDR3 protein. Of approximately 250,000 distinct CDR3 sequences in the sample, around 15% are singletons; the top ten hold more than 20%. Material for sequencing was PBMCs or a T cell subset sorted from them (not recorded which). The origin of the receptors is a man aged 18 to 30 who had mild COVID-19 (a few samples of this study predate the infection). Cell type and time point are not known. The conserved cysteine and the conserved F or W are not part of the CDR3 here. Only some rows state a clone size, as once, few, many or a class for expanded clones.

V	size	J	CDR3
TRBV5-6	few	TRBJ2-3	ASSLELGSTDTQY
TRBV29-1	.	TRBJ2-5	SVEDFMGQGTETQY
TRBV5-1	few	TRBJ1-4	ASSLGRLLTNEKLF
TRBV29-1	.	TRBJ1-4	SVSSSNEKLF
TRBV30	.	TRBJ2-2	AWIGGLGELF
TRBV4-2	few	TRBJ2-1	ASSQDAFLAGGYNEQF
TRBV4-1	.	TRBJ2-7	ASSQGGQGAGEQY
TRBV4-1	.	TRBJ1-3	ASSQEGRAGNTIY
TRBV7-9	many	TRBJ2-1	ASSRRTSSYNEQF
TRBV4-1	few	TRBJ2-4	ASSQVLGNIQY
TRBV6-5	few	TRBJ1-5	ASSYAPPGQEWAQPQH
TRBV7-2	many	TRBJ2-5	ASSLAGVGETQY
TRBV19	.	TRBJ2-2	ASTEGNTGELS
TRBV7-2	.	TRBJ2-5	ASSPSDGGETQY
TRBV6-2/TRBV6-3	few	TRBJ2-7	ASSSGGAAEREQY
TRBV27	few	TRBJ1-6	ASSQRWTGGTVNSPLH
TRBV20-1	.	TRBJ2-1	SAASRGYYNEQF
TRBV12-3/TRBV12-4	few	TRBJ1-1	ASSRRQGGTEAF
TRBV29-1	.	TRBJ1-1	SVTSNTEAF
TRBV29-1	few	TRBJ2-3	SDRTGTSGGTQY
TRBV4-3	.	TRBJ1-1	DSSQDFRLYTEAF
TRBV29-1	.	TRBJ2-1	SAPRGGRANNEQF
TRBV24-1	.	TRBJ2-1	ATSDGISSYNEQF
TRBV6-1	.	TRBJ2-7	ASRSTVPYEQY
TRBV10-3	.	TRBJ2-4	AISESGENIQY
TRBV20-1	.	TRBJ1-6	SATQALGNSPLH
TRBV10-3	few	TRBJ2-1	ATRGAAHNEQF
TRBV7-8	few	TRBJ1-3	ASSTRDLSGNTIY
TRBV7-2	many	TRBJ1-1	ASRTGQRNTEAF
TRBV9	.	TRBJ2-2	ASSVEAGTNTGELF
TRBV6-6	.	TRBJ1-5	ASSYMQGVMYSNQPQH
TRBV7-6	few	TRBJ2-7	ASSPGTRVNEQY
TRBV28	.	TRBJ2-5	AAVGQVLGETQY
TRBV4-3	many	TRBJ1-5	ASSQDLPGYGQPQH
TRBV10-3	few	TRBJ2-7	ATGLAGGISSYEQY
TRBV18	.	TRBJ2-3	ASFQGAMSTDTQY
TRBV27	.	TRBJ2-5	ASSLRHEETQY
TRBV12-3/TRBV12-4	many	TRBJ2-5	ASSFYSQETQY
TRBV12-3/TRBV12-4	.	TRBJ2-5	ASIWDSAQETQY
TRBV20-1	few	TRBJ2-2	SARDRTGAGELF
TRBV6-5	few	TRBJ2-3	ASSLLRTRLDTQY
TRBV6-1	few	TRBJ2-7	ASLFRDRVYEQY
TRBV9	few	TRBJ1-1	ASSPGQGAVTEAF
TRBV20-1	.	TRBJ2-1	SAIGGNPNPFSYNEQF
TRBV12-3/TRBV12-4	few	TRBJ1-1	ASTWGTGGASF
TRBV5-1	few	TRBJ2-3	ASHPSPMGGRTDTQY
TRBV5-1	.	TRBJ2-3	ASSLGLAGSSDTQY
TRBV2	.	TRBJ2-1	ASNPRSSYNEQF
TRBV7-9	.	TRBJ2-5	ASSFEAPVGY
TRBV2	.	TRBJ2-2	ASSFRDRGTGELF
TRBV6-6	many	TRBJ1-1	ASSRETAKNGAEAF
TRBV7-9	few	TRBJ2-6	ASSSPSNVLT
TRBV6-5	.	TRBJ1-1	ASTKTVNTEAF